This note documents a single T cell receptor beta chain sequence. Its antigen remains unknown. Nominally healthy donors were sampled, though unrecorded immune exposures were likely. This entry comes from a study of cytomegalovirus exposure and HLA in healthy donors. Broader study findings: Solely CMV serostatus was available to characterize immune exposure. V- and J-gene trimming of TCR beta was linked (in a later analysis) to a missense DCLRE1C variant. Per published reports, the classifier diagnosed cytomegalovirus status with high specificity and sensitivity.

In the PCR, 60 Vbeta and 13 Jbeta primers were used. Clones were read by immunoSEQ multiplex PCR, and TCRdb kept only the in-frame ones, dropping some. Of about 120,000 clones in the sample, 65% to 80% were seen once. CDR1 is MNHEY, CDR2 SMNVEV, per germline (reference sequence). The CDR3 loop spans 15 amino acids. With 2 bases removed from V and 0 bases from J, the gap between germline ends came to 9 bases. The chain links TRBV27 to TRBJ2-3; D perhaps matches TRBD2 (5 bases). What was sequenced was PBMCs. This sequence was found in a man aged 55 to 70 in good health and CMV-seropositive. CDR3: CASSLTRTSTDTQYF. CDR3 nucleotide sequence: TGTGCCAGCAGTTTAACTAGAACTAGCACAGATACGCAGTATTTT.